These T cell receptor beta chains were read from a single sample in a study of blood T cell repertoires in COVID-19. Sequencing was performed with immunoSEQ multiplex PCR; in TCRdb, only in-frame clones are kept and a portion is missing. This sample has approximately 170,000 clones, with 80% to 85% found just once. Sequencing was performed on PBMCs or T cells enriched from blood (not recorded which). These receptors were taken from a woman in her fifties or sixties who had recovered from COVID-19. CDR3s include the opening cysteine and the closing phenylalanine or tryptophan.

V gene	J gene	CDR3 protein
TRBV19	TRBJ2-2	CASNNQGALTGELFF
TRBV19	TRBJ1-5	CASSTLYPGQPQHF
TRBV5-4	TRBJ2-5	CASSFASGGIRGETQYF
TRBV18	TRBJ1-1	CASSPGLNRENTEAFF
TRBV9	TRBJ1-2	CASSPGDRAYGYTF
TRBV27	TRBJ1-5	CARLPGQGFNQPQHF
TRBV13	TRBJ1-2	CASSFLSDRGYGYTF
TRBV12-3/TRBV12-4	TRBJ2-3	CASRLAGTNTQYF
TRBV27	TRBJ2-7	CASSLGTGRGEQYF
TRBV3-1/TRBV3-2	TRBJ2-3	CASSQDRRAFIDTQYF
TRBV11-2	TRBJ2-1	CASSLVGTGGRNEQFF
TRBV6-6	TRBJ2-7	CASGAGVTYEQYF
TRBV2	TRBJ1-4	CASSVQGYGANEKLFF
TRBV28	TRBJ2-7	CASSTRDRGKSYEQYF
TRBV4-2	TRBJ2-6	CASSQARTGLGSGANVLTF
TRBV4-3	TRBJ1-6	CASSQGRGLSDNSPLHF
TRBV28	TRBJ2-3	CASSLGRVSADTQYF
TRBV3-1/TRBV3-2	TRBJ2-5	CASSQTSGRAQETQYF
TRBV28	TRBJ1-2	CASSPGQGPNGYTF
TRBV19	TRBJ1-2	CACSLGAHNYGYTF
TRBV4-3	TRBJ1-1	CASSQARTAAAFF
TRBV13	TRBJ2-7	CASSSTGLAGHTYEQYF
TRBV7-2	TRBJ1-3	CASETESSGNTIYF
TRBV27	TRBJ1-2	CASSGRDWGYGYTF
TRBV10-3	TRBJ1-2	CAISETTTHGYTF
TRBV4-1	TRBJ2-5	CASSHPDRETQYF